This is a list of T cell receptor beta chains from one sample in a study of OX40 agonist ivuxolimab in advanced cancers. Only in-frame clones appear in the TCRdb table, and some are missing; sequencing was by immunoSEQ multiplex PCR. Of about 73,000 clones in the sample, about 85% were seen once. The input for sequencing was CD4+ or CD8+ T cells sorted from blood, taken in a trial of the OX40 agonist ivuxolimab. Receptor source: an adult with an advanced solid tumor such as melanoma, head and neck, liver or kidney cancer. Each CDR3 is given with its conserved first and last residue. A D gene is named only where the DNA matches it firmly. Expanded clones get a size class; other rows say once, few or many, or leave the size out.

d_call clone_size j_call v_call cdr3_nt cdr3_aa
. . TRBJ2-7 TRBV7-2 TGTGCCAGCAGCTTCACGGGGGAGCAGTACTTC CASSFTGEQYF
. . TRBJ1-6 TRBV30 TGTGCCTGGATAGGCCTAAATAATTCACCCCTCCACTTT CAWIGLNNSPLHF
. . TRBJ1-3 TRBV18 TGTGCCAGCTCACCAGAGCGGACACTTAAATACTGGTCTGGAAACACCATATATTTT CASSPERTLKYWSGNTIYF
. once TRBJ2-5 TRBV25-1 TGTGCCACCAGTGGGCCAACGCAAGAGACCCAGTACTTC CATSGPTQETQYF
. . TRBJ1-1 TRBV7-2 TGTGCCAGCAGCCCATCCAGGGACGGGGCTTTCTTT CASSPSRDGAFF
. . TRBJ1-2 TRBV7-9 TGTGCCAGCAGCTTTGGGGATCGGGGAAACTATGGCTACACCTTC CASSFGDRGNYGYTF
. . TRBJ1-1 TRBV6-5 TGTGCCAGCAGTTACTCCGGGGGCACTGAAGCTTTCTTT CASSYSGGTEAFF
TRBD1 . TRBJ2-2 TRBV11-2 TGTGCCAGCAGCCCATCGACAGGGGGACGCACCGGGGAGCTGTTTTTT CASSPSTGGRTGELFF
TRBD1 . TRBJ1-6 TRBV30 TGTGCCTGGACAGGGGGTAACCATAATTCACCCCTCCACTTT CAWTGGNHNSPLHF
. . TRBJ1-4 TRBV15 TGTGCCACCAGCAAGGGTACAACTAATGAAAAACTGTTTTTT CATSKGTTNEKLFF
. . TRBJ1-6 TRBV19 TGTGCCAGTAGTATTGGGTCAACAGGGTCACCCCTCCACTTT CASSIGSTGSPLHF
. . TRBJ1-1 TRBV5-5 TGTGCCAGCAGCTCGACACCGAACACTGAAGCTTTCTTT CASSSTPNTEAFF
TRBD1 . TRBJ2-7 TRBV6-1 TGTGCCAGCAGTGGGGTAATCGGGACAGGGGCCTACGAGCAGTACTTC CASSGVIGTGAYEQYF
TRBD2 . TRBJ2-5 TRBV7-2 TGTGCCAGCAGCTTAGTCCGGGGGGGCACAGAGACCCAGTACTTC CASSLVRGGTETQYF
. . TRBJ2-2 TRBV5-6 TGTGCCAGCAGCTTGTTCCCGGCGGGGAACGGGGAGCTGTTTTTT CASSLFPAGNGELFF
. . TRBJ2-5 TRBV9 TGTGCCAGCAGCGCTGGTACAGGGGGGGTTCAAGAGACCCAGTACTTC CASSAGTGGVQETQYF
TRBD1 few TRBJ2-5 TRBV19 TGTGCCAGTAGTAACCGGGACAGGCAAGAGACCCAGTACTTC CASSNRDRQETQYF
TRBD1 . TRBJ2-1 TRBV6-6 TGTGCCAGCAGTCCCGGGACAGAGTACAATGAGCAGTTCTTC CASSPGTEYNEQFF
. . TRBJ2-5 TRBV7-2 TGTGCCAGCAGCGGCGGATCTGGGTTTAGGGAGACCCAGTACTTC CASSGGSGFRETQYF
. . TRBJ1-6 TRBV30 TGTGCCTGGAGTGTACTCAGCGCCGGTAATTCACCCCTCCACTTT CAWSVLSAGNSPLHF
. . TRBJ1-1 TRBV6-5 TGTGCCAGCAGTTACGAACCAGGAAAGAACACTGAAGCTTTCTTT CASSYEPGKNTEAFF
. . TRBJ2-7 TRBV30 TGTGCCTGGAGTCCCGAGGCGGGTGAGCAGTACTTC CAWSPEAGEQYF
. few TRBJ1-4 TRBV4-3 TGCGCCAGCAGCCAAGAAGCGCCGCTAACTAATGAAAAACTGTTTTTT CASSQEAPLTNEKLFF
. . TRBJ1-1 TRBV15 TGTGCCACCAGCAGAGTGCCCGTTTTCGAAGCTTTCTTT CATSRVPVFEAFF
. . TRBJ2-5 TRBV7-9 TGTGCCAGCAGCCCTACCGGGACCGCAGGGACCCAGTACTTC CASSPTGTAGTQYF